The rows below give T cell receptor beta chains drawn from one sample of a study of neoadjuvant nivolumab and ipilimumab in lung cancer. Using immunoSEQ multiplex PCR, the repertoire was profiled, and TCRdb retains in-frame clones only, with some absent. The sample holds tens of thousands of clones; about 85% are singletons and the top ten take approximately 6.6%. The source was peripheral blood, collected before neoadjuvant nivolumab, alone or with ipilimumab. The receptors stem from an adult with non-small cell lung cancer. Each CDR3 is given with its conserved first and last residue.

CDR3aa	j_gene	v_gene
CASSWDTAAQFF	TRBJ2-1	TRBV5-1
CASSPRGPPNEKLFF	TRBJ1-4	TRBV9
CASSLARGGNQPQHF	TRBJ1-5	TRBV7-6
CASSLEDVGGTEAFF	TRBJ1-1	TRBV5-4
CASSRGGANQPQHF	TRBJ1-5	TRBV7-9
CATSRVHGEQFF	TRBJ2-1	TRBV15
CASSLNPRSSYEQYF	TRBJ2-7	TRBV5-1
CATSTGGTGLFF	TRBJ2-2	TRBV15
CSVAANYGYTF	TRBJ1-2	TRBV29-1
CASGLVAGDRGYYGYTF	TRBJ1-2	TRBV12-5
CASSNRDLIYNSPLHF	TRBJ1-6	TRBV28
CASSLIGTRRNEQFF	TRBJ2-1	TRBV27
CASRGLAKNIQYF	TRBJ2-4	TRBV6-1
CASGRGYSNQPQHF	TRBJ1-5	TRBV9
CASSPDSHLGEQFF	TRBJ2-1	TRBV18
CASSPRTMATMDNEQFF	TRBJ2-1	TRBV7-3
CASSDYPTNTGELFF	TRBJ2-2	TRBV6-4
CATFKTRTEAFF	TRBJ1-1	TRBV28
CASRSTGNTDTQYF	TRBJ2-3	TRBV6-1
CASSSAGKAGF	TRBJ1-3	TRBV28
CASSPDTNYGYTF	TRBJ1-2	TRBV7-8
CASTASPGQGEAFF	TRBJ1-1	TRBV6-4
CASSLGQGNEQFF	TRBJ2-1	TRBV11-3
CASSREGNEQYF	TRBJ2-7	TRBV4-3
CASRQGEEKLFF	TRBJ1-4	TRBV10-3
CASRYRGYTTGELFF	TRBJ2-2	TRBV2
CASSVVGQNTGELFF	TRBJ2-2	TRBV9
CAITGRTNTEAFF	TRBJ1-1	TRBV10-3
CASSRQVQSSGANVLTF	TRBJ2-6	TRBV7-9
CASSVGTNEKLFF	TRBJ1-4	TRBV5-1
CAIRETGGGFYGYTF	TRBJ1-2	TRBV10-3
CASSEGGVPTDTQYF	TRBJ2-3	TRBV6-1
CASSPPGDTQYF	TRBJ2-3	TRBV7-2
CASSVGATGNNEQFF	TRBJ2-1	TRBV9
CASSTQGSNQPQHF	TRBJ1-5	TRBV18
CASSSRTRDRANEQFF	TRBJ2-1	TRBV4-1